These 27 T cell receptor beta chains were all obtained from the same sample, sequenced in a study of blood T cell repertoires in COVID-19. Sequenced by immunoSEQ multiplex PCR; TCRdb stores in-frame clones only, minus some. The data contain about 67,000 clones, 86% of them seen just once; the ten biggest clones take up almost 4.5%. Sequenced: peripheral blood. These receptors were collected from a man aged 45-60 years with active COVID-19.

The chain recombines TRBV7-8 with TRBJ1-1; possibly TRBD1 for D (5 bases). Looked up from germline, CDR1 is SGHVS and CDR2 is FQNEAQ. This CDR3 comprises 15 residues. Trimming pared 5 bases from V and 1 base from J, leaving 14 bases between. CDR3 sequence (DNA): TGTGCCAGCAGCCGGTTTAGCAGGGAGAACACTGAAGCTTTCTTT. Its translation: CASSRFSRENTEAFF.

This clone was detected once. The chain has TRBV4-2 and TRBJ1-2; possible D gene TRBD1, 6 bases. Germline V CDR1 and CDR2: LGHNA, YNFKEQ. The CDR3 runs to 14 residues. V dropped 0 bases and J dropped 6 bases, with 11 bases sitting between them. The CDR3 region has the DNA TGTGCCAGCAGCCAAGAACAGGGACCACATGGCTACACCTTC. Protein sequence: CASSQEQGPHGYTF.

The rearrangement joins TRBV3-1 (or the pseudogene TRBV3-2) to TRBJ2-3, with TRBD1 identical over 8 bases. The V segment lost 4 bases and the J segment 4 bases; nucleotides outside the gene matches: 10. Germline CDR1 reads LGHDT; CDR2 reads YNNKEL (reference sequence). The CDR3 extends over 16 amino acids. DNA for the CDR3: TGTGCCAGCAGCCCTATGGCAGGGGGCATCGCAGATACGCAGTATTTT. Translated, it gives CASSPMAGGIADTQYF.

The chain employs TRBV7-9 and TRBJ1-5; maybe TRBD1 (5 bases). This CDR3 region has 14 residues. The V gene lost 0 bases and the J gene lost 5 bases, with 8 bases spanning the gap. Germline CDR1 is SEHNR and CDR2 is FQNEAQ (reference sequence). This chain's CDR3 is CASSLAQGDQPQHF. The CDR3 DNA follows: TGTGCCAGCAGCTTAGCGCAAGGGGATCAGCCCCAGCATTTT.

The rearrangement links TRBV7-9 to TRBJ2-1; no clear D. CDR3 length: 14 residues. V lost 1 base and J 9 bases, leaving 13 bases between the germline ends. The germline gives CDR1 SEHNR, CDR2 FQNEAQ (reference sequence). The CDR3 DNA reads TGTGCCAGCAGCTTAGGGAGTTCCAGAATTGAGCAGTTCTTC. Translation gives CASSLGSSRIEQFF.

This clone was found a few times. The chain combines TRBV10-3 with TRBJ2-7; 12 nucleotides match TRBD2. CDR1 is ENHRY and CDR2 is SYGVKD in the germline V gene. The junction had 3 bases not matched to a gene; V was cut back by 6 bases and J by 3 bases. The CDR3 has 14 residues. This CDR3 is CAIRLAGGRYEQYF. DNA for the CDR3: TGTGCCATCAGACTAGCGGGAGGACGCTACGAGCAGTACTTC.

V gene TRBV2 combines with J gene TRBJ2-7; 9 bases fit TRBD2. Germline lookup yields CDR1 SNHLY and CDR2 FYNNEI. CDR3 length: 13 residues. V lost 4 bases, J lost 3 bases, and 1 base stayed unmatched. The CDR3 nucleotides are TGTGCCAGCAGTGGACTAGCGGTCTACGAGCAGTACTTC. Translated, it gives CASSGLAVYEQYF.

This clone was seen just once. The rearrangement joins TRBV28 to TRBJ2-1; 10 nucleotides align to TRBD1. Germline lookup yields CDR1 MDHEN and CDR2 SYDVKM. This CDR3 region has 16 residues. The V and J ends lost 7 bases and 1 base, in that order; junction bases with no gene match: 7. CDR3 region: CASTPDRGPSYNEQFF. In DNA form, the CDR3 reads TGTGCCAGCACTCCCGACAGGGGGCCTTCCTACAATGAGCAGTTCTTC.

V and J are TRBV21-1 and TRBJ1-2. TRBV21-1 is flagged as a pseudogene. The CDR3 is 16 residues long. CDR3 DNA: TGTGCCAGCAGCCTCCGGAGTTATGGTTTTCCCCTCGGGTACACCTTC. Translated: CASSLRSYGFPLGYTF.

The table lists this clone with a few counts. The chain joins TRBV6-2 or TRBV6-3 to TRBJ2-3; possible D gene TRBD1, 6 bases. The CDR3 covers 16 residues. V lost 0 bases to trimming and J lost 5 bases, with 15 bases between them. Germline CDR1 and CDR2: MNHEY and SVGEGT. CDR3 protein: CASSYSRGGSGDTQYF. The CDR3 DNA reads TGTGCCAGCAGTTACTCGAGAGGGGGTTCGGGAGATACGCAGTATTTT.

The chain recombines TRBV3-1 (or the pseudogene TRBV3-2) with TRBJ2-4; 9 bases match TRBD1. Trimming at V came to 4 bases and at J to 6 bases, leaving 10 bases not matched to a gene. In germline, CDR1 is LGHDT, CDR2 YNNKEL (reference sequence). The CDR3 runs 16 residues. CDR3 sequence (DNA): TGTGCCAGCAGCCGAAGTACGGGACAGGGAGGAAACATTCAGTACTTC. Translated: CASSRSTGQGGNIQYF.

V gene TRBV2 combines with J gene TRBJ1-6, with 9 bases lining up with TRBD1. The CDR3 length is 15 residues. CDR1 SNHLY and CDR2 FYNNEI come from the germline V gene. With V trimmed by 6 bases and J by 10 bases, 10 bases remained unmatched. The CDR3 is CASREIQGAGSPLHF. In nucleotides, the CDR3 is TGTGCCAGCAGAGAAATACAGGGGGCCGGGTCACCCCTCCACTTT.

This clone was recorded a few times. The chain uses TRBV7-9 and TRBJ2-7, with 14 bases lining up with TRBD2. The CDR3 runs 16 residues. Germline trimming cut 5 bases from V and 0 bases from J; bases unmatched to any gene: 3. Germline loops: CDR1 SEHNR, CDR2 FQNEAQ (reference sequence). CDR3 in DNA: TGTGCCAGCAGCCAGGGACTAGCGGGGGACTCCTACGAGCAGTACTTC. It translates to CASSQGLAGDSYEQYF.

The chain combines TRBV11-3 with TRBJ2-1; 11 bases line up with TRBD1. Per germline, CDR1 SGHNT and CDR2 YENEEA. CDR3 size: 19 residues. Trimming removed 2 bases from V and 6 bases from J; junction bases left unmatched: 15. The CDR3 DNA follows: TGTGCCAGCAGCTTATCTGGACCAATGGGGACAGGGGGTAGCAATGAGCAGTTCTTC. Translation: CASSLSGPMGTGGSNEQFF.

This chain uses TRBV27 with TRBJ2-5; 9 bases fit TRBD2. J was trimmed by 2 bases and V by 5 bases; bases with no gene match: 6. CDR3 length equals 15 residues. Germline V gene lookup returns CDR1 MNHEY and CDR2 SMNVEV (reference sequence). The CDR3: CASSPGLARQETQYF. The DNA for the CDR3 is TGTGCCAGCAGTCCGGGACTAGCCCGACAAGAGACCCAGTACTTC.

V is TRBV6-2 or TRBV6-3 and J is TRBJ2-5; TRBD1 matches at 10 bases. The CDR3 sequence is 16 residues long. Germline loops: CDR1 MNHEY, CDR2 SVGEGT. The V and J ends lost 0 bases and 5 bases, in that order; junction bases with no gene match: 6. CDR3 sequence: CASSYSGTGVGETQYF. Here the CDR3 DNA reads TGTGCCAGCAGTTACTCGGGGACAGGGGTCGGGGAGACCCAGTACTTC.

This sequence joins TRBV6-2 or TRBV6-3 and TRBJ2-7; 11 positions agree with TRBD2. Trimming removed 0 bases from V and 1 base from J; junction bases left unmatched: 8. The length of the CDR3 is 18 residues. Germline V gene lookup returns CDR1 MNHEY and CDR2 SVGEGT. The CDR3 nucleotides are TGTGCCAGCAGTTACTCGGCCCAGACTAGCGGGGCTTCCTACGAGCAGTACTTC. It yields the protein CASSYSAQTSGASYEQYF.

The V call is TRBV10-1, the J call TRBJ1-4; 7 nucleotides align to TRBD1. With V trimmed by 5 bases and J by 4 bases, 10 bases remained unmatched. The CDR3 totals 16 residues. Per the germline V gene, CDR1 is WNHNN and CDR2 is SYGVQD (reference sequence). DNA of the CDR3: TGCGCCAGCAGTTACCTGATGACAGGGCATAATGAAAAACTGTTTTTT. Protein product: CASSYLMTGHNEKLFF.

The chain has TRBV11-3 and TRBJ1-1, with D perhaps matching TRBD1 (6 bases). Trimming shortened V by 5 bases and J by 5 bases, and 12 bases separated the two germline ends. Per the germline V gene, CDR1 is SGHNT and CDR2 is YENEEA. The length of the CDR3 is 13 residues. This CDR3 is CASSRQVLTEAFF. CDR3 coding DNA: TGTGCCAGCAGCCGACAGGTATTAACTGAAGCTTTCTTT.

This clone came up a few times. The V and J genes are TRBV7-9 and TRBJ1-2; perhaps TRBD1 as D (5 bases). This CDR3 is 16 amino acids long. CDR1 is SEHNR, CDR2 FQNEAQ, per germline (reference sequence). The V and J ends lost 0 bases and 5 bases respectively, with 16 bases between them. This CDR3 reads CASSLAWDSSGYGYTF. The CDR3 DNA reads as TGTGCCAGCAGCTTAGCCTGGGACTCTAGTGGGTATGGCTACACCTTC.

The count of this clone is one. The DNA for the CDR3 is TGTGCCATCAGTGAGTCGCAGGGGACCTACAATGAGCAGTTCTTC. Protein sequence: CAISESQGTYNEQFF. The gene calls are TRBV10-3 and TRBJ2-1; TRBD1 might be the D (6 bases). The length of the CDR3 is 15 residues. Per the germline V gene, CDR1 is ENHRY and CDR2 is SYGVKD. The V gene lost 0 bases and the J gene lost 2 bases, with 8 bases spanning the gap.

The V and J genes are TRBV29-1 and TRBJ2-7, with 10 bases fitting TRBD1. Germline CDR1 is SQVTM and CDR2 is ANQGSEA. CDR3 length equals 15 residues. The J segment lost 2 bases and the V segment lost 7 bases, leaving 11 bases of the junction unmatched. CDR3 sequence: CSASAGTGAPYEQYF. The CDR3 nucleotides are TGCAGCGCTTCTGCGGGGACAGGGGCCCCCTACGAGCAGTACTTC.

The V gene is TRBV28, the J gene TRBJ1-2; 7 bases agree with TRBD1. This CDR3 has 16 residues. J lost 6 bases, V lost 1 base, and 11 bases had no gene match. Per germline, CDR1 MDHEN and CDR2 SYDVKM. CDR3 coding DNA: TGTGCCAGCAGTTTATCCCAGGACAGGATTGAGGATGGCTACACCTTC. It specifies CASSLSQDRIEDGYTF.

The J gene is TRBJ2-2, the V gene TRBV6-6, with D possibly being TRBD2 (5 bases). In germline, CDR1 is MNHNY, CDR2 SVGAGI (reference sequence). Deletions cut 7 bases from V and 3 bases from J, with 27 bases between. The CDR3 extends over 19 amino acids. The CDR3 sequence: CASTYVSLGIRRDTGELFF. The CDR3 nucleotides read TGTGCCAGCACCTACGTGTCGCTCGGGATTCGTCGGGACACCGGGGAGCTGTTTTTT.

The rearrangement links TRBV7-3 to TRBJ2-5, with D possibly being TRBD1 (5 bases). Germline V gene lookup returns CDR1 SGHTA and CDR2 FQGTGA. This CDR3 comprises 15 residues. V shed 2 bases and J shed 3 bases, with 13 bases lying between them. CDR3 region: CASSLLGRAEETQYF. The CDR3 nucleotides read TGTGCCAGCAGCTTATTGGGCAGGGCGGAAGAGACCCAGTACTTC.

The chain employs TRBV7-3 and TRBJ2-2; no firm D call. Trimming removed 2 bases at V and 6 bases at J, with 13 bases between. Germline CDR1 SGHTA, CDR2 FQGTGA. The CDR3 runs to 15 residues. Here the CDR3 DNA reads TGTGCCAGCAGCTTAGACACATTCTATGCCGGGGAGCTGTTTTTT. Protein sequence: CASSLDTFYAGELFF.

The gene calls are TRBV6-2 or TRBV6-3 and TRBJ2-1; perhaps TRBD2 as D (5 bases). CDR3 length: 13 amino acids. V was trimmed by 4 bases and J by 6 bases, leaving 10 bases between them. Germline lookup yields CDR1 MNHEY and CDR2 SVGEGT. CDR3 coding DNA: TGTGCCAGCAGTTTACTAGAGGTCAATGAGCAGTTCTTC. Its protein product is CASSLLEVNEQFF.